This entry is about one T cell receptor (beta chain). Its specificity is unknown. This entry is derived from a study of Ad26.COV2.S vaccination and SARS-CoV-2 variants. On the study more broadly: In the study, Ad26.COV2.S was injected intramuscularly once, or twice 56 days apart.

Treatment meaning: 19 received Ad26.COV2.S at low or high dose, single or two shots; about 5 received placebo; per-sample allocation not given. Each sample was drawn 63 days after the first injection (of vaccine or placebo). Boston provided a donor who was an adult aged 18-55 years. Study-wide results and caveats: Similar non-spike TCR breadth was seen in vaccine and placebo recipients. Reportedly, after vaccination the spike-specific CD8+ and CD4+ T cell responses displayed substantial breadth.

Measured with immunoSEQ multiplex PCR; TCRdb has only the in-frame clones, and not every one. Found here are approximately 360,000 clones, 83% of them singletons; the top ten hold approximately 7%. The specimen comprised peripheral blood, sampled in a trial of Ad26.COV2.S vaccine versus placebo. The TCR originated in a person aged 18 to 65 who received the Ad26.COV2.S COVID-19 vaccine or a placebo.

Written as DNA, the CDR3 is TGTGCCAGCAGCTTAGCCGGGGGGGGCCGCTCACCCCTCCACTTT. This gives the protein CASSLAGGGRSPLHF. This rearrangement joins TRBV11-2 to TRBJ1-6; D may be TRBD1 (6 bases). Trimming removed 1 base at V and 10 bases at J, with 14 bases between. The length of the CDR3 is 15 residues. The germline V gene has CDR1 SGHAT and CDR2 FQNNGV. The complete variable domain, with remaining parts taken from reference TRBV11-2 and TRBJ1-6, reads EAGVAQSPRYKIIEKRQSVAFWCNPISGHATLYWYQQILGQGPKLLIQFQNNGVVDDSQLPKDRFSAERLKGVDSTLKIQPAKLEDSAVYLCASSLAGGGRSPLHFGNGTRLTVT.